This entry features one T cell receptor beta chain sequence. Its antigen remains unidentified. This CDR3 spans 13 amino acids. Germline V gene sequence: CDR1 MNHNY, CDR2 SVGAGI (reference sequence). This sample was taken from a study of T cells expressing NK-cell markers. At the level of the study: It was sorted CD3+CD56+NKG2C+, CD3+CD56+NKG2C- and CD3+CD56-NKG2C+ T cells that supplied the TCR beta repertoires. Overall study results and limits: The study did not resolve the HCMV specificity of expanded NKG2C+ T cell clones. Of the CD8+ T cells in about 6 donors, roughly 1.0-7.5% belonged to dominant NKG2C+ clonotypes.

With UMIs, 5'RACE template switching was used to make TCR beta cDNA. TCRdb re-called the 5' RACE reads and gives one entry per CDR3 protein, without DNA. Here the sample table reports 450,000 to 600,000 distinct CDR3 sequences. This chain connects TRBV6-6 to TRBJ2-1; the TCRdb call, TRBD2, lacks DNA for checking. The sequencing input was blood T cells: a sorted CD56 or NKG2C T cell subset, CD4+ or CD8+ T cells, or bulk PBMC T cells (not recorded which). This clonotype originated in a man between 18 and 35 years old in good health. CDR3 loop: CASSSGRNNEQFF.